This T cell receptor (beta chain) was obtained from a study of T-cell memory formation after mild COVID-19. Study at large: TCR clusters mostly belonged to single donors. Study-wide points: Contracting clones, day 15 to 85, had balanced CD4/CD8, and later expanders favored CD4+. Several responding clones turned up in pre-infection memory, indicating that cross-reactive memory may have taken part.

TCRdb used MiXCR to reprocess the 5' RACE reads, holding one entry per CDR3 protein. The table has hundreds of thousands of distinct CDR3 sequences, more than 20% seen once. This clonotype was counted ten times or more. Its antigen is currently unknown. V was trimmed by 4 bases and J by 2 bases, leaving 15 bases between them. The CDR3 totals 16 residues. The germline V gene has CDR1 LGHDT and CDR2 YNNKEL (reference sequence). The chain recombines TRBV3-1 with TRBJ2-1; D assignment may be TRBD1 or TRBD2 (7 bases each). This TCR derives from a young man who had mild COVID-19 (a few samples of this study predate the infection). Cell type and time point are not known. Sequencing input: PBMCs or a T cell subset sorted from them (not recorded which). This chain's CDR3 is CASSLRGGPTYNEQFF. The CDR3 DNA follows: TGTGCCAGCAGCCTCAGGGGGGGCCCTACCTACAATGAGCAGTTCTTC.